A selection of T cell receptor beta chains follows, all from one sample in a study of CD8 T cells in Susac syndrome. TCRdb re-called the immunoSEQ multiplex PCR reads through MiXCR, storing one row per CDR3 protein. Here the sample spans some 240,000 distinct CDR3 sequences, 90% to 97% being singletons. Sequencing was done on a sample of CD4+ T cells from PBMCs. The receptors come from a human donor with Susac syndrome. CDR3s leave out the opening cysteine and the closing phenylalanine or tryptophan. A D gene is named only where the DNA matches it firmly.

ASSQTRLAGGPDEQF TRBV4-2 TRBD2
ASSEAEGRARPNEQF TRBV25-1 TRBD2
ASSHPRTSRGEQY TRBV27 TRBD2
ASSLSGWAGELF TRBV2 .
ASSLGGVTKTQY TRBV7-9 .
ASSDLTGKLSYNEQF TRBV27 TRBD1
SARDYSSYNEQF TRBV20-1 .
SAFRADYGYT TRBV20-1 .
ASSPRTLADSYEQY TRBV7-9 TRBD2
SARPLTSGSTDTQY TRBV20-1 TRBD2
ASSAGGNQETQY TRBV25-1 .
AISESGTSGSAGELF TRBV10-3 TRBD2
ASSQSFTDTQY TRBV19 .
ASSPDTQY TRBV2 .
ASSLRTRETQY TRBV11-3 .
SALPTERHSGNTIY TRBV20-1 .
SALAGNQPQH TRBV20-1 .
SASPLAGSEGALGELF TRBV20-1 TRBD2
ASFGTVETQY TRBV2 TRBD1
SAGPRGDTGQY TRBV29-1 .
AWSLTTSNQPQH TRBV30 .
ASSFRSGGPDTQY TRBV11-3 .
ASSLAGRGKTEAF TRBV5-1 .
ASSPGLDRVRNTEAF TRBV5-1 TRBD1
ASSVGIYNEQF TRBV5-1 .
SVLQGAPHEQY TRBV29-1 TRBD1
SATRGLPGGEQY TRBV20-1 TRBD2
AWSVDALYEQY TRBV30 .
ASRPYPRGQYKGVNQPQH TRBV27 TRBD1
ASRSPWVAGAPYEQY TRBV12-3/TRBV12-4 TRBD2
ASSPDPGDEKLF TRBV5-1 .
ASSIQGGGTEAF TRBV7-2 TRBD1
ASKVESNQPQH TRBV2 .
ASSSKAGVNEQY TRBV5-1 TRBD2
ASRGQLYGYT TRBV4-1 TRBD1
AWSVVGGYNEQF TRBV30 TRBD2
ASSPEGGLVNIQY TRBV5-1 .
ASADGRATNEQF TRBV12-5 TRBD2
SAPTSSGTDTQY TRBV20-1 .
ASSLLDGQPQH TRBV11-1 .
ASSSTGTEAF TRBV27 .
ASSLRARMRDTEAF TRBV5-1 .
ASSYSGDEQY TRBV6-6 .